A single sample is the source of the 21 T cell receptor beta chains below, sequenced in a study of cytomegalovirus exposure and HLA in healthy donors. Amplification used 60 Vbeta primers and 13 Jbeta primers. TCRdb's copy holds only in-frame clones and misses some; the assay was immunoSEQ multiplex PCR. Of approximately 39,000 clones detected, more than 60% appear once; the ten largest clones hold approximately 7%. Sequencing was performed on PBMCs. These receptors were obtained from a man aged 25-45 years in good health and CMV-seronegative.

The rearrangement links TRBV4-1 to TRBJ2-5, with 7 bases aligning to TRBD1. The trim removed 2 bases at V and 2 bases at J, leaving 5 bases unmatched. The CDR3 is made up of 15 amino acids. Germline-derived CDR1 and CDR2 are MGHRA and YSYEKL. The CDR3 region has the DNA TGCGCCAGCAGCCAACCCCGGGGACAGCAAGAGACCCAGTACTTC. This sequence encodes CASSQPRGQQETQYF.

The chain combines TRBV27 with TRBJ1-6; D is possibly TRBD1 (5 bases). V lost 5 bases and J lost 8, with 16 bases in between. The germline V gene has CDR1 MNHEY and CDR2 SMNVEV (reference sequence). This CDR3 comprises 15 residues. For the CDR3, the DNA is TGTGCCAGCAGTCCCGCAGGGAGGGGTCATTCACCCCTCCACTTT. As protein: CASSPAGRGHSPLHF.

This clone has just a few counts. CDR3 in amino acids: CASSLEQGAGELFF. CDR3 bases: TGCGCCAGCAGCTTGGAACAGGGGGCCGGGGAGCTGTTTTTT. V gene TRBV5-1 combines with J gene TRBJ2-2; 8 bases agree with TRBD1. The CDR3 is made up of 14 amino acids. V dropped 0 bases and J dropped 6; count of bases not matched to a gene: 1. CDR1 is SGHRS and CDR2 is YFSETQ in the germline V gene. Together with reference TRBV5-1 and TRBJ2-2, the CDR3 gives the full variable domain: KAGVTQTPRYLIKTRGQQVTLSCSPISGHRSVSWYQQTPGQGLQFLFEYFSETQRNKGNFPGRFSGRQFSNSRSEMNVSTLELGDSALYLCASSLEQGAGELFFGEGSRLTVL.

The V call is TRBV10-1, the J call TRBJ2-1, with D perhaps TRBD1 (5 bases). Trimming shortened V by 4 bases and J by 7 bases, and 11 bases separated the two germline ends. This CDR3 has 13 residues. Germline lookup yields CDR1 WNHNN and CDR2 SYGVQD (reference sequence). The CDR3 loop is CASSGFQGNEQFF. The CDR3 nucleotides are TGCGCCAGCAGTGGTTTTCAGGGTAATGAGCAGTTCTTC.

The gene calls are TRBV28 and TRBJ1-5; D gene unclear. The V gene lost 3 bases and the J gene lost 7 bases, with 16 bases spanning the gap. The CDR3 is 15 amino acids. Germline V lookup: CDR1 MDHEN, CDR2 SYDVKM. The CDR3 here is CASSLSTGRGQPQHF. CDR3 nucleotides: TGTGCCAGCAGTTTGTCAACCGGGCGAGGGCAGCCCCAGCATTTT.

The rearrangement links TRBV28 to TRBJ2-5, with a tentative D call TRBD1 (6 bases). V gave up 6 bases and J gave up 1 base, with 18 bases separating them. The length of the CDR3 is 16 residues. Germline-derived CDR1 and CDR2 are MDHEN and SYDVKM. In nucleotides, the CDR3 is TGTGCCAGCAGCCGAGGGGTTGGCAGGGGCCAAGAGACCCAGTACTTC. Its protein product is CASSRGVGRGQETQYF.

This clone was observed a few times. The rearrangement joins TRBV6-5 to TRBJ1-2, with D possibly being TRBD1 (5 bases). The V end lost 4 bases, the J end lost 0 bases, and 9 bases lay between the germline ends. CDR1 and CDR2 (germline): MNHEY, SVGAGI. The CDR3 is 14 residues long. CDR3 nucleotides: TGTGCCAGCAGTTCCGACAGCCCTAACTATGGCTACACCTTC. Protein sequence: CASSSDSPNYGYTF.

The rearrangement joins TRBV27 to TRBJ1-5; D is possibly TRBD1 (6 bases). Near its end, the DNA agrees better with TRBJ2-3, so the J call may be wrong. The V gene's germline CDR1 is MNHEY and CDR2 SMNVEV (reference sequence). This CDR3 is 15 amino acids long. CDR3 DNA: TGTGCCAGCAGTTCCAACAGAGGGACAAGCCAGCCCCAGTATTTT. It yields the protein CASSSNRGTSQPQYF.

The rearrangement links TRBV4-3 to TRBJ1-5; D not resolved. The V end was cut by 0 bases, the J end by 0 bases, with 9 bases between. The CDR3 sequence is 16 residues long. Germline CDR1 is LGHNA and CDR2 is YSLEER. This CDR3 is CASSQERTYSNQPQHF. The CDR3 DNA reads as TGCGCCAGCAGCCAAGAAAGAACTTATAGCAATCAGCCCCAGCATTTT.

V and J are TRBV10-2 and TRBJ2-3; TRBD1 might be the D (6 bases). The V gene's germline CDR1 is WSHSY and CDR2 SAAADI. The ends were cut back, 6 bases at V and 3 bases at J, with 13 bases in the middle. The CDR3 contains 14 residues. The CDR3 region has the DNA TGCGCCAGCAGCTACGACAGGCGGACAGATACGCAGTATTTT. This gives the protein CASSYDRRTDTQYF.

This clone was recorded a few times. V usage is TRBV5-1 and J usage is TRBJ1-1, with D tentatively TRBD1 (6 bases). V lost 0 bases and J 4 bases, leaving 13 bases between the germline ends. The CDR3 extends over 15 amino acids. Looked up from germline, CDR1 is SGHRS and CDR2 is YFSETQ. The CDR3 here is CASSLDWGPSTEAFF. The CDR3 nucleotides are TGCGCCAGCAGCTTGGATTGGGGGCCGAGCACTGAAGCTTTCTTT.

There are a few counts of this clone. This chain links TRBV13 with TRBJ2-7, with no clear D. Germline V lookup: CDR1 PRHDT, CDR2 FYEKMQ (reference sequence). This CDR3 comprises 12 residues. V was clipped by 5 bases and J by 2 bases, with 7 bases between them. The CDR3 is CASSRDTYEQYF. The CDR3 region has the DNA TGTGCCAGCAGCCGAGACACCTACGAGCAGTACTTC.

This clone has a handful of counts. This sequence joins TRBV28 and TRBJ2-7; 7 bases match TRBD2. Germline CDR1 is MDHEN and CDR2 is SYDVKM. There are 14 residues in the CDR3. The J segment lost 5 bases and the V segment lost 7 bases, leaving 11 bases of the junction unmatched. The CDR3 reads CASTRGGDPHEQYF. CDR3 in DNA: TGTGCCAGCACCCGGGGAGGGGACCCCCACGAGCAGTACTTC.

The chain links TRBV11-2 to TRBJ2-1, with a tentative D call TRBD1 (6 bases). From germline, CDR1 is SGHAT and CDR2 FQNNGV. CDR3 length: 16 amino acids. V was clipped by 7 bases and J by 2 bases, with 18 bases between them. The CDR3 loop reads CASTPLQGTAYNEQFF. CDR3 nucleotides: TGTGCCAGCACCCCACTACAGGGTACAGCCTACAATGAGCAGTTCTTC.

The V call is TRBV7-9, the J call TRBJ1-1; D call uncertain. This CDR3 is 13 amino acids long. The V end was cut by 0 bases, the J end by 2 bases, with 4 bases between. Germline CDR1 reads SEHNR; CDR2 reads FQNEAQ (reference sequence). Written as DNA, the CDR3 is TGTGCCAGCAGCTTAGCACTTAACACTGAAGCTTTCTTT. Its protein is CASSLALNTEAFF.

The V call is TRBV28, the J call TRBJ1-6; TRBD1 agrees at 8 bases. In germline, CDR1 is MDHEN, CDR2 SYDVKM. The J segment lost 8 bases and the V segment lost 7 bases, leaving 10 bases of the junction unmatched. This CDR3 has 15 residues. For the CDR3, the DNA is TGTGCCAGCACCCCGGTGGGGACAGGCCATTCACCCCTCCACTTT. Protein product: CASTPVGTGHSPLHF.

V usage is TRBV5-4 and J usage is TRBJ2-7, with D possibly matching TRBD2 (5 bases). CDR1 and CDR2 (germline): SGHNT, YYREEE (reference sequence). The CDR3 is made up of 13 amino acids. V lost 4 bases and J 3 bases, leaving 11 bases between the germline ends. CDR3: CASSSGLDYEQYF. CDR3 nucleotide sequence: TGTGCCAGCAGCAGTGGACTGGACTACGAGCAGTACTTC.

There are a few counts of this clone. The chain has TRBV5-1 and TRBJ1-1; D uncertain. The V and J ends lost 2 bases and 1 base respectively, with 6 bases between them. This CDR3 has 13 amino acids. The germline CDR1 and CDR2 sequences are SGHRS and YFSETQ. CDR3 sequence (DNA): TGCGCCAGCAGCTTTTTACAGAACACTGAAGCTTTCTTT. Protein product: CASSFLQNTEAFF.

The chain carries TRBV5-1 and TRBJ2-1; 8 nucleotides align to TRBD2. Germline V gene data show CDR1 as SGHRS and CDR2 as YFSETQ. Trimming took 3 bases from V and 7 from J; bases not matched to a gene: 9. The CDR3 sequence is 15 residues long. In nucleotides, the CDR3 is TGCGCCAGCAGCTCCTCCGGGACTAGATCTAATGAGCAGTTCTTC. Translated: CASSSSGTRSNEQFF. The full variable domain, with the rest looked up from reference TRBV5-1 and TRBJ2-1, is KAGVTQTPRYLIKTRGQQVTLSCSPISGHRSVSWYQQTPGQGLQFLFEYFSETQRNKGNFPGRFSGRQFSNSRSEMNVSTLELGDSALYLCASSSSGTRSNEQFFGPGTRLTVL.

The chain links TRBV5-1 to TRBJ2-1; 7 bases map to TRBD2. The CDR3 length is 11 residues. Per germline, CDR1 SGHRS and CDR2 YFSETQ. The CDR3 loop reads CASRGEGEQFF. Here the CDR3 DNA reads TGCGCTAGCCGGGGGGAGGGTGAGCAGTTCTTC.

This clone was observed a handful of times. The chain uses TRBV28 and TRBJ1-5; weak D call: TRBD1 (5 bases). Trimming shortened V by 7 bases and J by 6 bases, and 13 bases separated the two germline ends. The CDR3 consists of 13 residues. Germline CDR1 and CDR2: MDHEN and SYDVKM. The CDR3 DNA is TGTGCCAGCATTCCCCAAAGGGGTCAGCCCCAGCATTTT. Translation gives CASIPQRGQPQHF.